The sequence of this TCR beta chain was determined in a study of T cells in Graves' hyperthyroidism and ophthalmopathy. Findings and caveats of the study: Appearing also in blood were most of the thyroid clonotypes expanded above 0.001.

The J segment lost 6 bases and the V segment lost 4 bases, leaving 7 bases of the junction unmatched. The CDR3 length is 14 residues. Germline CDR1 KGHDR, CDR2 SFDVKD. The authors obtained PBMCs from 7.5 to 10 ml of fresh peripheral blood. Note on this clonotype: Its cognate antigen is unknown.

From RNA transcripts, TCR beta CDR3 regions were amplified. Carried out on the TCR CDR3, a first-round RT-PCR used the HTBI primer set. TCRdb reprocessed the multiplex PCR reads via MiXCR and lists one record per CDR3 protein. This table has around 690,000 distinct CDR3 sequences, 20% to 25% appearing once. The V gene is TRBV24-1, the J gene TRBJ2-5; the match to TRBD1 covers 7 bases. The TCR originated in a man aged 25 to 40 with Graves' ophthalmopathy. Sequenced input: blood. Here the CDR3 reads CATSEAQGDKTQYF. The CDR3 coding sequence is TGTGCCACCAGTGAGGCCCAGGGGGACAAGACCCAGTACTTC.